This T cell receptor (beta chain) was sequenced for a study of cytotoxic CD8 clonotypes in ibrutinib-treated CLL. Study information: The samples contained 255,043 productive templates on average. They also contained an average of about 90,000 productive rearrangements.

Libraries were prepared by immunoSEQ multiplex PCR; TCRdb keeps only in-frame clonotypes and omits some of them. The sample has 250,000 to 350,000 clones, around 76% seen once. Study observations and caveats: Higher clonality was seen at ibrutinib response and a return toward baseline at progression.

With respect to this clone: The antigen remains undetermined.

V was cut by 3 bases and J by 0 bases, with 13 bases left in between. The CDR3 totals 16 residues. Germline loops: CDR1 SNHLY, CDR2 FYNNEI. J is TRBJ2-3 and V is TRBV2, with D possibly matching TRBD2 (7 bases). This clonotype was sampled from a human donor with chronic lymphocytic leukemia. Sequenced here: PBMCs, sampled at disease progression, from a patient treated with ibrutinib. CDR3 amino acids: CASSDGWGGSTDTQYF. The CDR3 DNA reads as TGTGCCAGCAGTGACGGGTGGGGGGGCAGCACAGATACGCAGTATTTT.